This paragraph reports one TCR beta chain. Its antigen is as yet unknown. Method: immunoSEQ multiplex PCR; TCRdb's copy keeps in-frame clones and lacks some. Of 30,000 to 45,000 clones in the sample, around three quarters were seen once. This CDR3 is 15 amino acids long. Germline assignment: CDR1 SEHNR and CDR2 FQNEAQ (reference sequence). Germline trimming cut 3 bases from V and 3 bases from J; bases unmatched to any gene: 5. This sample stems from a study of CD4 T cells in relation to SARS-CoV-2 and coronaviruses. Overall study findings and caveats: In around 60% of donors, memory CD4+ clonotypes crossrecognized SARS-CoV-2 and at least one common cold coronavirus spike.

The clonotype was recovered from an adult with COVID-19. What was sequenced was memory CD4+ T cells from PBMCs, cultured in vitro. This chain connects TRBV7-9 to TRBJ1-2, with 9 bases that match TRBD1. CDR3 DNA sequence: TGTGCCAGCAGCTTCGACAGGGGGGCCCACTATGGCTACACCTTC. This sequence encodes CASSFDRGAHYGYTF. The variable domain in full, with the rest retrieved from reference TRBV7-9 and TRBJ1-2, is DTGVSQNPRHKITKRGQNVTFRCDPISEHNRLYWYRQTLGQGPEFLTYFQNEAQLEKSRLLSDRFSAERPKGSFSTLEIQRTEQGDSAMYLCASSFDRGAHYGYTFGSGTRLTVV.